Here is one T cell receptor beta chain with its context. Trimming removed 1 base from V and 7 bases from J, with 14 bases in between. The germline CDR1 and CDR2 sequences are LGHDT and YNNKEL (reference sequence). The CDR3 length is 16 residues. These data come from a study of blood T cell repertoires in COVID-19. Study summary: Whether acute or convalescent, the COVID-19 samples came from the United States, Italy and Spain. From T cells, B-cell-depleted T cells, or PBMCs came the material, which was cDNA or gDNA.

As handled by the study authors: Amplification from reference gene primers served as the basis for estimated nucleated cell counts. Sequencing used immunoSEQ multiplex PCR; TCRdb keeps in-frame clones, though not all of them. The V and J calls and clone size were taken over from that table, and D and trimming were inferred from the DNA. This table holds about 260,000 clones, around 90% found once. Specimen: peripheral blood. The V gene is TRBV3-1 (or the pseudogene TRBV3-2), the J gene TRBJ1-6; TRBD1 is a possible D gene (5 bases). This TCR was recovered from a middle-aged woman with acute or convalescent COVID-19. The CDR3 protein is CASSQGLRTGNSPLHF. The CDR3 bases are TGTGCCAGCAGCCAAGGGTTGAGAACAGGAAATTCACCCCTCCACTTT.